The rows below give T cell receptor beta chains drawn from one sample of a study of PD-L1 blockade in urothelial cancer. Data came from immunoSEQ multiplex PCR; TCRdb stores just in-frame clones and leaves some out. The sample consists of roughly 54,000 clones, around 88% of them appearing once. Sequenced here: PBMCs, sampled around atezolizumab (anti-PD-L1) treatment. These TCRs come from a woman aged 55-75 years with urothelial cancer. Each CDR3 is given with its conserved first and last residue. The D gene is left open where the match is weak. Clone size is shown for a subset of rows, as once, few, many or a class of expanded clone.

J | V | D | size | CDR3 | DNA
TRBJ1-2 | TRBV19 | . | . | CASRTAGGYGYTF | TGTGCCAGTCGAACCGCCGGTGGCTATGGCTACACCTTC
TRBJ2-3 | TRBV9 | . | . | CASSVGDGSLDTQYF | TGTGCCAGCAGCGTAGGTGACGGGTCCTTAGATACGCAGTATTTT
TRBJ1-2 | TRBV7-3 | . | . | CASSLGESNYGYTF | TGTGCCAGCAGCTTAGGGGAGAGCAACTATGGCTACACCTTC
TRBJ2-5 | TRBV5-8 | TRBD2 | . | CASSLDSGGFAETQYF | TGTGCCAGCAGCCTGGATAGCGGGGGGTTTGCAGAGACCCAGTACTTC
TRBJ1-4 | TRBV10-3 | . | . | CATKGSATNEKLFF | TGTGCCACAAAAGGGAGTGCAACTAATGAAAAACTGTTTTTT
TRBJ2-5 | TRBV27 | . | once | CASSSGTPEGKTQYF | TGTGCCAGCAGTTCCGGGACTCCCGAGGGAAAGACCCAGTACTTC
TRBJ2-7 | TRBV30 | TRBD2 | once | CAWSVLAGTYEQYF | TGTGCCTGGAGTGTACTAGCGGGGACCTACGAGCAGTACTTC
TRBJ2-7 | TRBV7-2 | . | . | CASSLGLAPVGYEQYF | TGTGCCAGCAGCTTAGGGCTAGCTCCTGTCGGATACGAGCAGTACTTC
TRBJ1-2 | TRBV18 | TRBD1 | . | CASSINRGNYGYTF | TGTGCCAGCTCCATAAACAGGGGCAACTATGGCTACACCTTC
TRBJ1-2 | TRBV4-1 | . | . | CASSQEASSPYGYTF | TGCGCCAGCAGCCAAGAGGCATCCTCCCCCTATGGCTACACCTTC